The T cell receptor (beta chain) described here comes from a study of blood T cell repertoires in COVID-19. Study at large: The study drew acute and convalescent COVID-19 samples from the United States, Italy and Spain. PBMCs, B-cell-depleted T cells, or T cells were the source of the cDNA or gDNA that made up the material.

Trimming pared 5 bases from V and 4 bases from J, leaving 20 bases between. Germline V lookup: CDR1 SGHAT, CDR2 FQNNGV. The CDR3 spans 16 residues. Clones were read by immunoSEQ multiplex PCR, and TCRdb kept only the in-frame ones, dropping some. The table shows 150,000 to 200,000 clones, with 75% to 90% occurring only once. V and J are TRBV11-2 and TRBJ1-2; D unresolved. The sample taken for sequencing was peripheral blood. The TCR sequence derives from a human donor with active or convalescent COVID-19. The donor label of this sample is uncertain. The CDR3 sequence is CASSPHAQTSSYGYTF. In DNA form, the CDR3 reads TGTGCCAGCAGCCCCCACGCTCAAACCTCTAGCTATGGCTACACCTTC.